The present T cell receptor (beta chain) was sequenced within a study of blood T cell repertoires in COVID-19. Some clones are missing from TCRdb's copy, which holds only in-frame ones; the method was immunoSEQ multiplex PCR. The top ten clones hold around 8% of a sample with about 140,000 clones, about 80% of them seen once. CDR3 length: 18 residues. The gene calls are TRBV21-1 and TRBJ1-6. TRBV21-1 is a known pseudogene. The sequenced sample was peripheral blood. The receptor was derived from a human donor in a cohort sampled during active COVID-19. The DNA of the CDR3 is TGTGCCAGCAGCAAAGTGGGACTCTCGGACTTATGGGCTTCACCCCTCCACTTT. Translation: CASSKVGLSDLWASPLHF.